These 15 T cell receptor beta chains originate from one sample sequenced in a study of response to subunit inactivated influenza vaccine. TCRdb re-derived calls from the RT-PCR reads in MiXCR, one entry per CDR3 protein. The table includes around 490,000 distinct CDR3 sequences, less than 8% detected once. The sample here was PBMCs from blood, taken less than 25 months after vaccination. These receptors came from a man between 50 and 69 years old who received an inactivated influenza vaccine.

This clonotype was found a few times. The rearrangement links TRBV7-2 to TRBJ2-1; TRBD2 agrees at 10 bases. Germline V gene data show CDR1 as SGHTA and CDR2 as FQGNSA. V trimming: 5 bases; J trimming: 5 bases; junction bases outside the gene matches: 6. The CDR3 spans 15 residues. CDR3 protein: CASSVGLAANNEQFF. The CDR3 nucleotides read TGTGCCAGCAGCGTTGGACTAGCGGCGAACAATGAGCAGTTCTTC.

The rearrangement uses TRBV24-1 and TRBJ2-7, with D possibly being TRBD2 (6 bases). The CDR3 consists of 13 residues. From germline, CDR1 is KGHDR and CDR2 SFDVKD. Trimming shortened V by 5 bases and J by 1 base, and 8 bases separated the two germline ends. In nucleotides, the CDR3 is TGTGCCACCAGTGTTGGAGGGTCCTACGAGCAGTACTTC. As protein: CATSVGGSYEQYF.

This clonotype was detected ten times or more. CDR3 sequence reads: CASSGALAGGPRGPYNEQFF. The CDR3 bases are TGTGCCAGCAGCGGAGCCCTAGCGGGAGGCCCCCGAGGCCCCTACAATGAGCAGTTCTTC. The chain joins TRBV5-6 to TRBJ2-1, with TRBD2 matching 11 bases. The CDR3 has 20 amino acids. V shed 4 bases and J 2 bases; nucleotides not matched to a gene: 17. CDR1 is SGHDT, CDR2 YYEEEE, per germline.

This clonotype turned up a few times. This rearrangement joins TRBV29-1 to TRBJ2-1; 10 bases are shared with TRBD1. Germline V lookup: CDR1 SQVTM, CDR2 ANQGSEA. The CDR3 runs 14 residues. V was clipped by 4 bases and J by 0 bases; unmatched bases: 0. CDR3 in amino acids: CSVGTGGSYNEQFF. The CDR3 bases are TGCAGCGTTGGGACAGGGGGCTCCTACAATGAGCAGTTCTTC.

The table lists this clonotype with a few counts. In DNA, the CDR3 is TGTGCCAGCAGCTTAATGGGAGCGGCAGGTGGTGTCGGGGAGCAGTTCTTC. It specifies CASSLMGAAGGVGEQFF. This chain connects TRBV11-2 to TRBJ2-1; D possibly corresponds to TRBD2 (5 bases). CDR1 is SGHAT, CDR2 FQNNGV, per germline. V was pared by 2 bases and J by 10 bases, with 24 bases between. The CDR3 is made up of 17 amino acids.

This clonotype appeared many times. This chain uses TRBV5-6 with TRBJ2-3; 11 nucleotides align to TRBD1. This CDR3 spans 15 amino acids. Unmatched junction bases numbered 7, after V lost 6 bases and J lost 4 bases. Germline V gene sequence: CDR1 SGHDT, CDR2 YYEEEE. DNA for the CDR3: TGTGCCAGCAAAAGGACAGGGGGCGGCCCAGATACGCAGTATTTT. It encodes CASKRTGGGPDTQYF.

This clonotype was counted between two and nine times. The genes are TRBV5-5 and TRBJ1-3; 9 bases fit TRBD1. CDR3 length: 16 residues. With 4 bases clipped from V and 3 bases from J, the junction kept 8 bases outside the gene matches. Per the germline V gene, CDR1 is SGHKS and CDR2 is YYEKEE (reference sequence). This chain's CDR3 is CASSSTGTGYGNTIYF. The DNA of the CDR3 is TGTGCCAGCAGCAGCACCGGGACAGGGTATGGAAACACCATATATTTT. Full variable domain (rest looked up from reference TRBV5-5 and TRBJ1-3): DAGVTQSPTHLIKTRGQQVTLRCSPISGHKSVSWYQQVLGQGPQFIFQYYEKEERGRGNFPDRFSARQFPNYSSELNVNALLLGDSALYLCASSSTGTGYGNTIYFGEGSWLTVV.

This clonotype occurred many times. The chain uses TRBV20-1 and TRBJ2-1, with 12 nucleotides matching TRBD2. J lost 5 bases, V lost 5 bases, and 10 bases had no gene match. CDR1 is DFQATT and CDR2 is SNEGSKA in the germline V gene (reference sequence). This CDR3 region has 16 residues. The CDR3 DNA reads as TGCAGTGCTCCTCAGACTAGCGGGAGAGACGACAATGAGCAGTTCTTC. As protein: CSAPQTSGRDDNEQFF.

The table lists this clonotype with a few counts. The CDR3 sequence: CSARYGTENQPQHF. DNA for the CDR3: TGCAGTGCTAGATATGGGACAGAGAATCAGCCCCAGCATTTT. The rearrangement joins TRBV20-1 to TRBJ1-5; 7 positions match TRBD1. The germline CDR1 and CDR2 sequences are DFQATT and SNEGSKA (reference sequence). Trimming at V came to 2 bases and at J to 4 bases, leaving 5 bases not matched to a gene. The CDR3 runs to 14 residues.

V is TRBV7-3 and J is TRBJ2-3; TRBD2 matches 10 bases. Unmatched junction bases numbered 11, after V lost 5 bases and J lost 6 bases. The CDR3 totals 16 residues. Germline CDR1 SGHTA, CDR2 FQGTGA. CDR3 nucleotide sequence: TGTGCCAGCAGCCCAATAGCGGGAGGATACGGGGATACGCAGTATTTT. This sequence encodes CASSPIAGGYGDTQYF.

This clonotype has a count of ten or more. The chain combines TRBV29-1 with TRBJ2-3; D is undetermined. The CDR3 length is 16 residues. The V end lost 1 base, the J end lost 0 bases, and 14 bases lay between the germline ends. Looked up from germline, CDR1 is SQVTM and CDR2 is ANQGSEA. The CDR3 DNA follows: TGCAGCGTTGAAGGAGTTCGTGGCACAAGCACAGATACGCAGTATTTT. Amino acid sequence: CSVEGVRGTSTDTQYF.

The chain employs TRBV20-1 and TRBJ2-1; 8 bases map to TRBD2. V was clipped by 6 bases and J by 9 bases; unmatched bases: 13. Germline assignment: CDR1 DFQATT and CDR2 SNEGSKA (reference sequence). There are 14 residues in the CDR3. The CDR3 loop is CSAAGRAPIFEQFF. In nucleotides, the CDR3 is TGCAGTGCAGCCGGGAGGGCTCCAATATTTGAGCAGTTCTTC.

This clonotype has more than one count but fewer than ten. The V call is TRBV20-1, the J call TRBJ2-7, with D perhaps TRBD1 (6 bases). Deletions cut 5 bases from V and 1 base from J, with 15 bases between. Germline V gene lookup returns CDR1 DFQATT and CDR2 SNEGSKA (reference sequence). The CDR3 covers 14 residues. The CDR3 DNA sequence: TGCAGTGCTGGCACCGGGACACCTTCCTACGAGCAGTACTTC. Its translation: CSAGTGTPSYEQYF.

The table lists this clonotype with many counts. The V and J genes are TRBV4-3 and TRBJ2-1; the D gene is possibly TRBD1 (6 bases). V lost 0 bases and J lost 2, with 8 bases in between. Per the germline V gene, CDR1 is LGHNA and CDR2 is YSLEER. This CDR3 is 15 amino acids long. CDR3 bases: TGCGCCAGCAGCCAAGAGGACAGTGCCTACAATGAGCAGTTCTTC. Protein: CASSQEDSAYNEQFF.

This chain links TRBV20-1 with TRBJ1-2; unclear D gene. Germline CDR1 DFQATT, CDR2 SNEGSKA (reference sequence). CDR3 length equals 17 residues. The V gene lost 0 bases and the J gene lost 0 bases, with 17 bases spanning the gap. This CDR3 is CSAREQTDWTANYGYTF. The DNA of the CDR3 is TGCAGTGCTAGAGAACAAACCGATTGGACGGCTAACTATGGCTACACCTTC.